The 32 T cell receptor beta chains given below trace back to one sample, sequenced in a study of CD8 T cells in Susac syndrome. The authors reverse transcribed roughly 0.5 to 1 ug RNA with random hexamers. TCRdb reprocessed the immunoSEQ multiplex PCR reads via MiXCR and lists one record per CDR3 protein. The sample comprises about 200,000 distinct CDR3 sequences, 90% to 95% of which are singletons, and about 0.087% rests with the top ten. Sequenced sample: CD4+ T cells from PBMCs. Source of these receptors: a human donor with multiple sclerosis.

The CDR3 is CSAGLPRGGTDTQYF. The CDR3 region has the DNA TGCAGTGCTGGATTACCCCGGGGTGGCACAGATACGCAGTATTTT. The chain carries TRBV20-1 and TRBJ2-3; a possible D gene is TRBD2 (5 bases). The CDR3 has 15 residues. With 5 bases removed from V and 1 base from J, the gap between germline ends came to 16 bases. Germline V gives CDR1 DFQATT, CDR2 SNEGSKA (reference sequence).

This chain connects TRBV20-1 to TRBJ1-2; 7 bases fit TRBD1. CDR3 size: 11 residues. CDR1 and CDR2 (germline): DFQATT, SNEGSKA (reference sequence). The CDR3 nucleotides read TGCATGGCAGGGGGTAACTATGGCTACACCTTC. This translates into CMAGGNYGYTF.

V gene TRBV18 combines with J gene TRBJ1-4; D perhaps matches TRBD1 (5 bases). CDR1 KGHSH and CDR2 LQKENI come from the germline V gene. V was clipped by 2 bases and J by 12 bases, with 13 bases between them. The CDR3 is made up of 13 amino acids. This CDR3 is CASSPEGKGELFF. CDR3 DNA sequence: TGTGCCAGCTCACCAGAAGGGAAAGGGGAACTGTTTTTT.

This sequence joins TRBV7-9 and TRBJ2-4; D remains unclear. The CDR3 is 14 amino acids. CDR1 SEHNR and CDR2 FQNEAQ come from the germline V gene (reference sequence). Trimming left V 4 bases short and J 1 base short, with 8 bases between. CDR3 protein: CASSSAWAKNIQYF. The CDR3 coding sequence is TGTGCCAGCAGCTCGGCGTGGGCCAAAAACATTCAGTACTTC.

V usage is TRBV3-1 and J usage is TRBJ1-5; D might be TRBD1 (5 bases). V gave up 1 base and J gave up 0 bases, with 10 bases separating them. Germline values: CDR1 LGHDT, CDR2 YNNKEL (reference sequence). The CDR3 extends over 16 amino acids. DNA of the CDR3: TGTGCCAGCAGCCAAGGCCGGGGCTATAGCAATCAGCCCCAGCATTTT. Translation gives CASSQGRGYSNQPQHF.

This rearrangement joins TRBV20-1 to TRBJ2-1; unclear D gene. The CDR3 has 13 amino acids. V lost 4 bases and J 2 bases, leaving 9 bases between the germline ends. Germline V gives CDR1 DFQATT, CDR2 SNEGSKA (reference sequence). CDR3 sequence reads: CSATTATYNEQFF. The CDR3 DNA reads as TGCAGTGCTACGACGGCAACCTACAATGAGCAGTTCTTC.

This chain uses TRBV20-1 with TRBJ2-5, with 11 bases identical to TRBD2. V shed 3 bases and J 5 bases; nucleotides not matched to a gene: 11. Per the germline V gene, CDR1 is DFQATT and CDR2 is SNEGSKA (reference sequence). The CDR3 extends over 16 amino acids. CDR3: CSARGSTSGAGETQYF. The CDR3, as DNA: TGCAGTGCTAGGGGATCGACTAGCGGGGCCGGGGAGACCCAGTACTTC.

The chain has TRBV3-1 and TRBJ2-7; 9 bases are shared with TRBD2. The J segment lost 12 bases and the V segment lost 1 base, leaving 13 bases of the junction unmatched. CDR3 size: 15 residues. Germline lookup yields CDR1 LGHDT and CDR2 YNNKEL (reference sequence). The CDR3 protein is CASSQARGLAGPLYF. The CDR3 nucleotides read TGTGCCAGCAGCCAAGCCCGGGGCCTAGCGGGGCCCCTGTACTTC.

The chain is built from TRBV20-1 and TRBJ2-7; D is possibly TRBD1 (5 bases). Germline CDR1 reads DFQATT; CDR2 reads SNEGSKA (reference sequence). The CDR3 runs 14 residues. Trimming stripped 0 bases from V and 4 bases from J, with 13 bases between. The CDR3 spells CSARDPGHIYEQYF. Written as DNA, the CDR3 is TGCAGTGCTAGAGATCCCGGACATATTTACGAGCAGTACTTC.

The CDR3 sequence: CASSPGRTEPETQYF. DNA of the CDR3: TGCGCCAGCAGTCCCGGACGGACAGAGCCAGAGACCCAGTACTTC. This chain joins TRBV4-1 and TRBJ2-5; tentative D call: TRBD1 (6 bases). V was cut by 6 bases and J by 4 bases, with 18 bases left in between. The CDR3 consists of 15 residues. Germline V gene sequence: CDR1 MGHRA, CDR2 YSYEKL.

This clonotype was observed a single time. CDR3 sequence reads: CASSPSGTGNHEQYF. The CDR3 DNA is TGTGCCAGCAGTCCCTCCGGGACAGGAAACCACGAGCAGTACTTC. The V call is TRBV12-3 or TRBV12-4, the J call TRBJ2-7, with TRBD1 matching over 8 bases. Losses at the gene ends were 5 bases for V and 5 bases for J; bases not matched to a gene: 11. The CDR3 is made up of 15 amino acids.

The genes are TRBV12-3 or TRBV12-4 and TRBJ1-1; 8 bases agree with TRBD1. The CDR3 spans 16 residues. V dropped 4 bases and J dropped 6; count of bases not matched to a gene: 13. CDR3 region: CASSSSPGQGGSEAFF. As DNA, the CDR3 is TGTGCCAGCAGTTCTTCCCCAGGACAGGGAGGGTCTGAAGCTTTCTTT.

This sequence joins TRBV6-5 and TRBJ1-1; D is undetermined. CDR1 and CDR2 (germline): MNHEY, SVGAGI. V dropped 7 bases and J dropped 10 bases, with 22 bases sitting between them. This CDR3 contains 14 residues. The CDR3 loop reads CASIPPGDPRGAFF. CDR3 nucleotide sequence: TGTGCCAGCATCCCTCCTGGGGATCCCCGTGGAGCTTTCTTT.

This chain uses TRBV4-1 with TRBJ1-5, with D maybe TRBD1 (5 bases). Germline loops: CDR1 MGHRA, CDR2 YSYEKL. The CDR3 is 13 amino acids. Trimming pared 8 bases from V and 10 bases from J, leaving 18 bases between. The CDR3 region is CASGLRVASPQHF. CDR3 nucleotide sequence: TGCGCCAGCGGCCTCAGGGTGGCATCACCCCAGCATTTT.

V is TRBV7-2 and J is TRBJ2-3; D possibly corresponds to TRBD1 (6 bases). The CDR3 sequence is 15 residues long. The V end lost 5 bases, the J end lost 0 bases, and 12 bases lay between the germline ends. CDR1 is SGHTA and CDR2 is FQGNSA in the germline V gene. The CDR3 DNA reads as TGTGCCAGCAGCAAGGGGACACCGAGCACAGATACGCAGTATTTT. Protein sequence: CASSKGTPSTDTQYF.

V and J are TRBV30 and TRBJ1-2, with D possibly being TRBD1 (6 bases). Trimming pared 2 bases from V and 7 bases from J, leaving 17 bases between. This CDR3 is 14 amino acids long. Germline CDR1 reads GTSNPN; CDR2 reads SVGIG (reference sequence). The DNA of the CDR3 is TGTGCCTGGAGTACCGGGAACAGGGTCGGTGGCTACACCTTC. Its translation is CAWSTGNRVGGYTF.

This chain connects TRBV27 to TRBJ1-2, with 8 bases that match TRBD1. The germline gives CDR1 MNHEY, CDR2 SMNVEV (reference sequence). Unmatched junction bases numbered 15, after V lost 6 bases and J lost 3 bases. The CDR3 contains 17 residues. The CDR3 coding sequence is TGTGCCAGCAGCTCCCCAACTAGGACAGGGTCGGACTATGGCTACACCTTC. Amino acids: CASSSPTRTGSDYGYTF.

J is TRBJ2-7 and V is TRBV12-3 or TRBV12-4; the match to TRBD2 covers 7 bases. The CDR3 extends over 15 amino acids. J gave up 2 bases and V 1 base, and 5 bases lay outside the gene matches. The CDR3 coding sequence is TGTGCCAGCAGTTTAGAACTAGCGAGAACCTACGAGCAGTACTTC. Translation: CASSLELARTYEQYF.

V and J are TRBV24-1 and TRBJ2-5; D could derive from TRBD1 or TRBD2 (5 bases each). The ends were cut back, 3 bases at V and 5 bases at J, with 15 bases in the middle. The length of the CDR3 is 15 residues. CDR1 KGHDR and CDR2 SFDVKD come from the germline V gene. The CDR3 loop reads CATSDPHGAEETQYF. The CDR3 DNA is TGTGCCACCAGTGATCCGCACGGGGCGGAGGAGACCCAGTACTTC.

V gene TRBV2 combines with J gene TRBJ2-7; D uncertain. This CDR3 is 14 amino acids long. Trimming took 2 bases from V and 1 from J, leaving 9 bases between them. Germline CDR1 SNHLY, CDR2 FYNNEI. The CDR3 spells CASSERYSSYEQYF. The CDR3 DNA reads TGTGCCAGCAGTGAAAGGTACAGTTCCTACGAGCAGTACTTC.

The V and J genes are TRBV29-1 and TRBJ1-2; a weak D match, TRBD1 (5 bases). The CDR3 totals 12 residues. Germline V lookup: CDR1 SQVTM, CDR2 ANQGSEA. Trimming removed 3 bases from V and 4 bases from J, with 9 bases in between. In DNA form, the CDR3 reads TGCAGCGTTGAGGGACTGTCCTATGGCTACACCTTC. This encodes CSVEGLSYGYTF.

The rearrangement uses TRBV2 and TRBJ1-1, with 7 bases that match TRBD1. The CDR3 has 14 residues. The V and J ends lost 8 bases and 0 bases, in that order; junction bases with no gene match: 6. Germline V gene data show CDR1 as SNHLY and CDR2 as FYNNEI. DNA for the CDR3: TGTGCCAGCGTGGGACAGCTTATGAACACTGAAGCTTTCTTT. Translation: CASVGQLMNTEAFF.

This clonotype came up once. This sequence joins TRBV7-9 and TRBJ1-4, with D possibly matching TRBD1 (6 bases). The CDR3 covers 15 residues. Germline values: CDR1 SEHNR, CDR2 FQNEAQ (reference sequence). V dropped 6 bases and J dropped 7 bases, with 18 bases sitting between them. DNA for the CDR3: TGTGCCAGCAGTACAGATGGGACATCCGGTGAAAAACTGTTTTTT. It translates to CASSTDGTSGEKLFF.

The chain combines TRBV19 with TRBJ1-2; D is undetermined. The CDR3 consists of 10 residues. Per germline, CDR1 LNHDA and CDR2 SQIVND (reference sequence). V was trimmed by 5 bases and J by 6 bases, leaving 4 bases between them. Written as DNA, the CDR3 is TGTGCCAGTAGTCAACATGGCTACACCTTC. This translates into CASSQHGYTF.

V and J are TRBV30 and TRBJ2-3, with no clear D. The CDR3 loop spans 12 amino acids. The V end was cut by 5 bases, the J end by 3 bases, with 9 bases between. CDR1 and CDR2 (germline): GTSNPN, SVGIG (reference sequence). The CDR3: CAWSASTDTQYF. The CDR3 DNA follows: TGTGCCTGGTCCGCCTCAACAGATACGCAGTATTTT.

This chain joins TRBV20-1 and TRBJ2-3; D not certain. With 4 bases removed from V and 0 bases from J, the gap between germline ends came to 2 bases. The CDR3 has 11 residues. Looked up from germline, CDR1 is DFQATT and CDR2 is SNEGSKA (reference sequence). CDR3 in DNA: TGCAGTGCTATCAGCACAGATACGCAGTATTTT. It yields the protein CSAISTDTQYF.

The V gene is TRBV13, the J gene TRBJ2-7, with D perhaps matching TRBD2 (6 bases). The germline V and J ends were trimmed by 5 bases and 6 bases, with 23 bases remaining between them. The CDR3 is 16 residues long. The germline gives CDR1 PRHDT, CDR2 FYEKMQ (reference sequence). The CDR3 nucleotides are TGTGCCAGCAGCCTATATCACAGGACTAAGTCTGGCGAGCAGTACTTC. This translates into CASSLYHRTKSGEQYF.

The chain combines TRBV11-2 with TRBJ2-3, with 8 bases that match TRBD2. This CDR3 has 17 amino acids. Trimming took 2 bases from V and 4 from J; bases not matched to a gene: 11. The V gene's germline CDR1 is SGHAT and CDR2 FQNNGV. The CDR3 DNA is TGTGCCAGCAGCTTAAGGGGAGCGGGAGAAGGGTCAGATACGCAGTATTTT. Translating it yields CASSLRGAGEGSDTQYF.

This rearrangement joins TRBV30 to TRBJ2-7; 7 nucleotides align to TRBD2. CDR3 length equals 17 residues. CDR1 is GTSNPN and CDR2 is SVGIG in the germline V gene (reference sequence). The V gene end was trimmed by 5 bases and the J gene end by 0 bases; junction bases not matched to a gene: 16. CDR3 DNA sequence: TGTGCCTGGGCCGGGGGACTGGCCGGGGGGAGCTCCTACGAGCAGTACTTC. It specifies CAWAGGLAGGSSYEQYF. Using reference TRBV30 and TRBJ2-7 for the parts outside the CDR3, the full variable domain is SQTIHQWPATLVQPVGSPLSLECTVEGTSNPNLYWYRQAAGRGLQLLFYSVGIGQISSEVPQNLSASRPQDRQFILSSKKLLLSDSGFYLCAWAGGLAGGSSYEQYFGPGTRLTVT.

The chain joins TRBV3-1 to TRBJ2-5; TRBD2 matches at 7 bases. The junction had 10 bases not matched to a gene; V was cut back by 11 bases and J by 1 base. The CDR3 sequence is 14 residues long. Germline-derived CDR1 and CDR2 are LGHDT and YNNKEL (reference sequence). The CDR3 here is CAPGRGGIQETQYF. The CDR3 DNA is TGTGCCCCGGGACGCGGGGGAATCCAAGAGACCCAGTACTTC.

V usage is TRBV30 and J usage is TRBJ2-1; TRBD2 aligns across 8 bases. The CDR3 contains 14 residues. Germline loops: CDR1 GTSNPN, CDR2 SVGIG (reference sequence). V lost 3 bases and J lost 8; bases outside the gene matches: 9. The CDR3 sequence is CAWRMTGGHYEQFF. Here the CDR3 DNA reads TGTGCCTGGAGGATGACGGGGGGGCACTATGAGCAGTTCTTC.

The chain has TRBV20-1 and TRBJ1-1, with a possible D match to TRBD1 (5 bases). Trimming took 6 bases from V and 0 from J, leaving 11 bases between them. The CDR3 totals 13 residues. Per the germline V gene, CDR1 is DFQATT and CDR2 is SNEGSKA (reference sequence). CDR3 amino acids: CSAPGDVNTEAFF. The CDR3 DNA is TGCAGTGCCCCCGGGGACGTGAACACTGAAGCTTTCTTT.